The 7 T cell receptor beta chains listed next were all sequenced from one sample in a study of kidney transplant recipient with SARS-CoV-2 infection. MiXCR, applied by TCRdb to the reads, yields one record per CDR3 protein. Of about 240,000 distinct CDR3 sequences in the sample, around 26% are singletons; the top ten hold under 9.5%. The sample in question was a blood sample, obtained at baseline and on roughly day 110 from a kidney transplant recipient. The receptors were gathered from a male patient in his 30s who had COVID-19 and was a kidney transplant recipient. These T cells may partly come from the graft donor.

Ten or more counts support this clonotype. V is TRBV18 and J is TRBJ1-1, with 10 bases identical to TRBD1. This CDR3 is built from 16 residues. V was pared by 7 bases and J by 4 bases, with 12 bases of the junction left unmatched. Germline V gene lookup returns CDR1 KGHSH and CDR2 LQKENI. The chain's CDR3 is CASFSGDRGGGTEAFF. In DNA form, the CDR3 reads TGTGCCAGCTTTTCCGGGGACAGGGGTGGAGGCACTGAAGCTTTCTTT.

This clonotype came up many times. V and J are TRBV18 and TRBJ2-3; 9 bases fit TRBD1. Germline V lookup: CDR1 KGHSH, CDR2 LQKENI. The trim removed 3 bases at V and 4 bases at J, leaving 2 bases unmatched. CDR3 length: 14 amino acids. The CDR3 is CASSPGQGSDTQYF. The CDR3 region has the DNA TGTGCCAGCTCACCCGGACAGGGGTCAGATACGCAGTATTTT.

The chain links TRBV20-1 to TRBJ1-2; 7 bases match TRBD1. This CDR3 is 12 amino acids long. Germline values: CDR1 DFQATT, CDR2 SNEGSKA (reference sequence). V lost 2 bases to trimming and J lost 4 bases; unmatched junction nucleotides: 1. CDR3 nucleotides: TGCAGTGCTAGAAGACAGGGCTATGGCTACACCTTC. The encoded protein is CSARRQGYGYTF.

The chain recombines TRBV19 with TRBJ2-5; perhaps TRBD2 as D (6 bases). The CDR3 totals 15 residues. Trimming took off 1 base at V and 3 bases at J, with 12 bases between the two ends. Germline V gives CDR1 LNHDA, CDR2 SQIVND (reference sequence). The CDR3 reads CASSIGFGGEETQYF. CDR3 DNA sequence: TGTGCCAGTAGTATAGGATTCGGGGGTGAAGAGACCCAGTACTTC.

Notes on this clonotype: This clone may be a read error of a much larger clone one base away. The chain combines TRBV15 with TRBJ2-2, with TRBD2 matching over 7 bases. This CDR3 spans 18 amino acids. The V gene's germline CDR1 is LNHNV and CDR2 YYDKDF (reference sequence). The CDR3 sequence: CATSRDRSGTTNNGELFF. In DNA, the CDR3 is TGTGCCACCAGCAGAGATCGTTCTGGGACTACGAACAACGGGGAGCTGTTTTTT. Filled out from reference TRBV15 and TRBJ2-2, the complete variable domain reads DAMVIQNPRYQVTQFGKPVTLSCSQTLNHNVMYWYQQKSSQAPKLLFHYYDKDFNNEADTPDNFQSRRPNTSFCFLDIRSPGLGDTAMYLCATSRDRSGTTNNGELFFGEGSRLTVL.

This clonotype has at least ten counts. V usage is TRBV7-2 and J usage is TRBJ2-3, with TRBD2 matching 7 bases. The CDR3 loop spans 15 amino acids. The germline gives CDR1 SGHTA, CDR2 FQGNSA. With V trimmed by 5 bases and J by 3 bases, 8 bases remained unmatched. CDR3 bases: TGTGCCAGCAGCCGAAGCGGGACTGATACAGATACGCAGTATTTT. Translation: CASSRSGTDTDTQYF.

This clonotype occurred once. The rearrangement joins TRBV7-7 to TRBJ1-2; D is undetermined. Germline assignment: CDR1 SSHAT and CDR2 FNYEAQ (reference sequence). CDR3 length equals 17 residues. V was trimmed by 5 bases and J by 4 bases, leaving 23 bases between them. CDR3 sequence reads: CASSAAGKCRKTYGYTF. CDR3 DNA sequence: TGTGCCAGCAGCGCAGCTGGTAAGTGCCGAAAGACCTATGGCTACACCTTC.